This entry describes one TCR beta chain. The data belong to a study of T cell changes during pregnancy in multiple sclerosis. This CDR3 region has 14 residues. From germline, CDR1 is SGHAT and CDR2 FQDESV (reference sequence). V dropped 6 bases and J dropped 6; count of bases not matched to a gene: 4. Using immunoSEQ multiplex PCR, the repertoire was profiled, and TCRdb retains in-frame clones only, with some absent. The sample consists of approximately 100,000 clones, around 93% of them appearing once. This specimen was peripheral blood, taken in the third trimester of pregnancy. The chain links TRBV11-1 to TRBJ1-4; 10 nucleotides line up with TRBD1. This clonotype was sampled from a female donor with multiple sclerosis, enrolled in a pregnancy study. The CDR3 sequence is CASSGDRGDEKLFF. The DNA for the CDR3 is TGTGCCAGCAGTGGGGACAGGGGAGATGAAAAACTGTTTTTT.